The 25 T cell receptor beta chains given below trace back to one sample, sequenced in a study of T cell repertoires in cytomegalovirus infection. One entry per CDR3 protein, called by TCRdb with MiXCR from the reads. This table has around 47,000 distinct CDR3 sequences, about 18% appearing once. Their antigens remain unidentified. This material consisted of CD8+ T cells from cultured PBMCs, taken from culture after CMV antigen stimulation. The receptors originated from a human donor in good health (CMV status not recorded). Some clones in this sample may be carry-over from other donors' samples.

The V call is TRBV7-8, the J call TRBJ1-4; D unresolved. The length of the CDR3 is 13 residues. Per the germline V gene, CDR1 is SGHVS and CDR2 is FQNEAQ. V was pared by 2 bases and J by 8 bases, with 9 bases between. CDR3 residues: CASSLMVREKLFF. CDR3 nucleotide sequence: TGTGCCAGCAGCTTAATGGTGCGCGAAAAACTGTTTTTT.

This clonotype was detected only a few times. V gene TRBV6-8 combines with J gene TRBJ1-1, with a possible D match to TRBD1 (5 bases). Germline V gene data show CDR1 as MNHGY and CDR2 as SAAAGT. The V gene lost 2 bases and the J gene lost 5 bases, with 15 bases spanning the gap. The CDR3 runs 15 residues. The CDR3 loop is CASSYVVGRRTEAFF. The CDR3 region has the DNA TGTGCCAGCAGTTACGTCGTGGGGCGGAGGACTGAAGCTTTCTTT.

This clonotype was counted only a few times. The genes are TRBV6-5 and TRBJ1-1; weak D call: TRBD1 (6 bases). The CDR3 covers 16 residues. V was shortened by 6 bases and J by 3 bases, with 20 bases between the two germline ends. Germline V gene sequence: CDR1 MNHEY, CDR2 SVGAGI. CDR3 nucleotide sequence: TGTGCCAGCAGACCACGGGGGGCGTCTTTGGACACTGAAGCTTTCTTT. It encodes CASRPRGASLDTEAFF.

The sample holds a few counts of this clonotype. This chain joins TRBV19 and TRBJ1-5; D call uncertain. Deletions cut 3 bases from V and 4 bases from J, with 10 bases between. CDR3 length equals 14 residues. Germline assignment: CDR1 LNHDA and CDR2 SQIVND (reference sequence). The CDR3: CASSIIGVNQPQHF. In nucleotides, the CDR3 is TGTGCCAGTAGTATCATTGGAGTAAATCAGCCCCAGCATTTT.

This clonotype was counted between two and nine times. The chain has TRBV27 and TRBJ1-2; the D is unclear. Germline lookup yields CDR1 MNHEY and CDR2 SMNVEV (reference sequence). The CDR3 consists of 16 residues. V lost 5 bases and J 5 bases, leaving 21 bases between the germline ends. CDR3 loop: CASSPGGPRSLYGYTF. The CDR3 nucleotides are TGTGCCAGCAGTCCTGGCGGGCCGAGGTCCCTATATGGCTACACCTTC.

The genes are TRBV6-1 and TRBJ2-1, with a possible D match to TRBD2 (5 bases). Trimming pared 1 base from V and 9 bases from J, leaving 13 bases between. This CDR3 is built from 14 residues. Germline assignment: CDR1 MNHNS and CDR2 SASEGT. This CDR3 reads CASSEEEEFFEQFF. For the CDR3, the DNA is TGTGCCAGCAGTGAAGAGGAGGAGTTCTTTGAGCAGTTCTTC.

This clonotype was found a few times. The J gene is TRBJ2-1, the V gene TRBV27; D remains ambiguous. Germline CDR1 MNHEY, CDR2 SMNVEV (reference sequence). Trimming stripped 5 bases from V and 4 bases from J, with 3 bases between. The CDR3 is made up of 11 amino acids. This CDR3 is CASSNYNEQFF. The CDR3 DNA sequence: TGTGCCAGCAGTAATTACAATGAGCAGTTCTTC.

The chain links TRBV7-8 to TRBJ1-1, with no clear D. Germline V gene lookup returns CDR1 SGHVS and CDR2 FQNEAQ. This CDR3 has 19 amino acids. The V end was cut by 5 bases, the J end by 0 bases, with 25 bases between. In DNA form, the CDR3 reads TGTGCCAGCAGCCCCGTGGAAGGGTTCCGCTGGACTATGAACACTGAAGCTTTCTTT. The encoded protein is CASSPVEGFRWTMNTEAFF.

This clonotype appeared a few times. This chain connects TRBV7-3 to TRBJ1-1; D unresolved. Germline assignment: CDR1 SGHTA and CDR2 FQGTGA. CDR3 length: 14 residues. The V end was cut by 6 bases, the J end by 2 bases, with 13 bases between. The CDR3 DNA is TGTGCCAGCAGTCCCGGGCTCGGTAACACTGAAGCTTTCTTT. As protein: CASSPGLGNTEAFF.

V is TRBV7-6 and J is TRBJ2-2; D tentatively reads TRBD1 or TRBD2 (7 bases each). The length of the CDR3 is 14 residues. Trimming removed 3 bases from V and 6 bases from J, with 11 bases in between. Germline loops: CDR1 SGHVS, CDR2 FNYEAQ. Here the CDR3 reads CASSFGRGPGELFF. In DNA, the CDR3 is TGTGCCAGCAGCTTTGGGAGGGGGCCCGGGGAGCTGTTTTTT.

The V call is TRBV6-6, the J call TRBJ1-5; D ambiguous. This CDR3 region has 15 residues. From germline, CDR1 is MNHNY and CDR2 SVGAGI (reference sequence). Trimming left V 6 bases short and J 0 bases short, with 12 bases between. The CDR3 sequence: CASRGSRFSNQPQHF. In DNA form, the CDR3 reads TGTGCCAGCAGAGGGTCGAGGTTTAGCAATCAGCCCCAGCATTTT.

The chain joins TRBV12-3 or TRBV12-4 to TRBJ2-7, with TRBD1 matching 8 bases. The CDR3 length is 14 residues. V trimming: 1 base; J trimming: 7 bases; junction bases outside the gene matches: 6. CDR3 bases: TGTGCCAGCAGTTTAGGGACAGGGACGAGAGAGCAGTACTTC. Amino acids: CASSLGTGTREQYF.

The rearrangement links TRBV7-9 to TRBJ1-5; unclear D gene. From germline, CDR1 is SEHNR and CDR2 FQNEAQ (reference sequence). Trimming left V 2 bases short and J 0 bases short, with 8 bases between. The CDR3 has 15 residues. CDR3 coding DNA: TGTGCCAGCAGCTTATCGACGTATAGCAATCAGCCCCAGCATTTT. The encoded protein is CASSLSTYSNQPQHF.

This clonotype was detected a few times. The chain uses TRBV7-2 and TRBJ1-1, with D possibly TRBD1 on 6 matching bases. Trimming took 5 bases from V and 5 from J, leaving 9 bases between them. The germline V gene has CDR1 SGHTA and CDR2 FQGNSA. This CDR3 is 12 amino acids long. Here the CDR3 DNA reads TGTGCCAGCAGCGTAGGGGGGACTGAAGCTTTCTTT. Translation: CASSVGGTEAFF. Using reference TRBV7-2 and TRBJ1-1 for the parts outside the CDR3, the full variable domain is GAGVSQSPSNKVTEKGKDVELRCDPISGHTALYWYRQSLGQGLEFLIYFQGNSAPDKSGLPSDRFSAERTGGSVSTLTIQRTQQEDSAVYLCASSVGGTEAFFGQGTRLTVV.

V gene TRBV7-9 combines with J gene TRBJ1-1, with 7 bases identical to TRBD1. CDR1 and CDR2 from the germline V gene are SEHNR and FQNEAQ (reference sequence). This CDR3 region has 16 residues. The trim removed 7 bases at V and 1 base at J, leaving 12 bases unmatched. This CDR3 is CASTHRPGQWNTEAFF. CDR3 bases: TGTGCCAGCACCCACCGACCGGGACAGTGGAACACTGAAGCTTTCTTT.

V and J are TRBV27 and TRBJ2-7; D tentatively reads TRBD1 or TRBD2 (5 bases each). The V gene's germline CDR1 is MNHEY and CDR2 SMNVEV (reference sequence). The V and J ends lost 7 bases and 4 bases respectively, with 26 bases between them. The CDR3 loop spans 17 amino acids. The chain's CDR3 is CASTNNAGQRGFYEQYF. The CDR3 nucleotides are TGTGCCAGCACCAACAACGCTGGGCAGAGGGGTTTTTACGAGCAGTACTTC.

This clonotype was found a few times. This sequence joins TRBV27 and TRBJ1-5, with TRBD1 identical over 9 bases. Per germline, CDR1 MNHEY and CDR2 SMNVEV (reference sequence). The junction had 6 bases not matched to a gene; V was cut back by 5 bases and J by 7 bases. CDR3 size: 14 residues. The CDR3: CASSPGQGYQPQHF. CDR3 coding DNA: TGTGCCAGCAGTCCGGGACAGGGCTACCAGCCCCAGCATTTT.

The J gene is TRBJ2-1, the V gene TRBV7-2; D ambiguous. CDR3 size: 12 residues. The ends were cut back, 1 base at V and 8 bases at J, with 6 bases in the middle. CDR1 SGHTA and CDR2 FQGNSA come from the germline V gene. CDR3 region: CASSLVVYEQFF. The CDR3 DNA is TGTGCCAGCAGCTTAGTAGTGTATGAGCAGTTCTTC.

This clonotype was found a few times. J is TRBJ1-1 and V is TRBV19; D remains ambiguous. V was shortened by 3 bases and J by 12 bases, with 11 bases between the two germline ends. The CDR3 covers 11 residues. Germline loops: CDR1 LNHDA, CDR2 SQIVND (reference sequence). CDR3 in DNA: TGTGCCAGTAGTATCCCCGTGGGCACTTTCTTT. Protein: CASSIPVGTFF.

The chain carries TRBV5-8 and TRBJ2-7; 9 nucleotides agree with TRBD2. Germline V lookup: CDR1 SGHTS, CDR2 YDEGEE. V shed 7 bases, J shed 6 bases, and the junction held 8 bases outside the gene matches. The CDR3 extends over 13 amino acids. DNA of the CDR3: TGTGCCAGCCGCGAGCGGGGGGAAGTCGAGCAGTACTTC. Its translation is CASRERGEVEQYF.

This clonotype was seen at least ten times. The V call is TRBV7-9, the J call TRBJ1-2; D call uncertain. Trimming took 1 base from V and 11 from J, leaving 11 bases between them. CDR1 is SEHNR, CDR2 FQNEAQ, per germline (reference sequence). CDR3 size: 12 residues. The CDR3 DNA follows: TGTGCCAGCAGCTTAGACTCGAATGCTTACACCTTC. Its translation is CASSLDSNAYTF. The full variable domain, its missing parts supplied by reference TRBV7-9 and TRBJ1-2, is DTGVSQNPRHKITKRGQNVTFRCDPISEHNRLYWYRQTLGQGPEFLTYFQNEAQLEKSRLLSDRFSAERPKGSFSTLEIQRTEQGDSAMYLCASSLDSNAYTFGSGTRLTVV.

The table lists this clonotype with a few counts. The chain is built from TRBV6-5 and TRBJ2-3, with D perhaps matching TRBD1 (6 bases). V was shortened by 8 bases and J by 2 bases, with 11 bases between the two germline ends. Germline CDR1 and CDR2: MNHEY and SVGAGI. This CDR3 is built from 13 residues. The DNA of the CDR3 is TGTGCCAGCTTGGACAGTCTCACAGATACGCAGTATTTT. This sequence encodes CASLDSLTDTQYF.

J is TRBJ2-3 and V is TRBV6-1; D tentatively reads TRBD1 or TRBD2 (5 bases each). CDR1 is MNHNS and CDR2 is SASEGT in the germline V gene. V was cut by 4 bases and J by 5 bases, with 16 bases left in between. The CDR3 loop spans 15 amino acids. The CDR3 DNA follows: TGTGCCAGCAGTGTTGGGACCCTACAAGGAGATACGCAGTATTTT. This sequence encodes CASSVGTLQGDTQYF.

The J gene is TRBJ2-7, the V gene TRBV6-8; 8 bases fit TRBD1. CDR3 length: 12 amino acids. Losses at the gene ends were 6 bases for V and 5 bases for J; bases not matched to a gene: 3. The germline V gene encodes CDR1 MNHGY and CDR2 SAAAGT. For the CDR3, the DNA is TGTGCCAGCAGCCCAGGGGGCGACGAGCAGTACTTC. Translating it yields CASSPGGDEQYF.

This clonotype was seen only a few times. This chain uses TRBV5-1 with TRBJ2-5; D is undetermined. The germline V and J ends were trimmed by 5 bases and 4 bases, with 6 bases remaining between them. The CDR3 contains 11 residues. CDR1 SGHRS and CDR2 YFSETQ come from the germline V gene. CDR3 coding DNA: TGCGCCAGCAGGTGGGCAGAGACCCAGTACTTC. Its protein is CASRWAETQYF.